The 25 T cell receptor beta chains reported below all come from one sample, sequenced in a study of blood T cells in healthy people across ages. It was with a sample-barcoded 5' primer and a J-beta primer mix that a second PCR of roughly 7 to 12 cycles was run. TCRdb fed the 5' RACE reads into MiXCR, producing one record per CDR3 protein. The sample contains more than 700,000 distinct CDR3 sequences, about 53% of which appear only once. The sequenced sample was blood. Receptors were obtained from a man at least 80 years old in good health.

The V call is TRBV7-2, the J call TRBJ2-3; 12 bases fit TRBD2. Germline V CDR1 and CDR2: SGHTA, FQGNSA. Unmatched junction bases numbered 24, after V lost 3 bases and J lost 14 bases. This CDR3 is 19 amino acids long. The CDR3 DNA sequence: TGTGCCAGCAGCTTGGTTCCCGCTAGCGGGAGGGCCCGGGACAGAGACGCGTATTTT. Translated: CASSLVPASGRARDRDAYF.

The genes are TRBV9 and TRBJ2-7; 10 bases are a match to TRBD2. The V segment lost 4 bases and the J segment 4 bases; nucleotides outside the gene matches: 8. The CDR3 runs 15 residues. Looked up from germline, CDR1 is SGDLS and CDR2 is YYNGEE. CDR3 bases: TGTGCCAGCAGCCCGACTCTAGCGGGAGCATACGAGCAGTACTTC. It codes for CASSPTLAGAYEQYF.

This clonotype has only a few counts. The chain links TRBV3-1 to TRBJ1-6; unclear D gene. Trimming shortened V by 0 bases and J by 11 bases, and 8 bases separated the two germline ends. In germline, CDR1 is LGHDT, CDR2 YNNKEL (reference sequence). The CDR3 loop spans 13 amino acids. CDR3 sequence reads: CASSQELPTPLHF. The CDR3, as DNA: TGTGCCAGCAGCCAAGAGCTTCCAACACCCCTCCACTTT.

The chain couples TRBV5-1 to TRBJ2-7, with 14 bases lining up with TRBD2. Germline CDR1 SGHRS, CDR2 YFSETQ. This CDR3 is 16 amino acids long. Trimming at V came to 4 bases and at J to 5 bases, leaving 8 bases not matched to a gene. The CDR3 nucleotides read TGCGCCAGCAGCCCCGCGACTAGCGGGAGGGCCCACGAGCAGTACTTC. This encodes CASSPATSGRAHEQYF.

This clonotype turned up a few times. This chain links TRBV20-1 with TRBJ2-7; TRBD2 agrees at 7 bases. CDR1 and CDR2 from the germline V gene are DFQATT and SNEGSKA (reference sequence). V trimming: 6 bases; J trimming: 0 bases; junction bases outside the gene matches: 8. The CDR3 consists of 14 residues. CDR3 nucleotide sequence: TGCAGTGCGCCGCAGGCTAGCGGCTCCTACGAGCAGTACTTC. It encodes CSAPQASGSYEQYF.

The rearrangement links TRBV5-1 to TRBJ2-1; 7 positions match TRBD2. From germline, CDR1 is SGHRS and CDR2 YFSETQ. The trim removed 3 bases at V and 9 bases at J, leaving 9 bases unmatched. The CDR3 has 14 residues. The CDR3 sequence is CASSSPTSKGEQFF. CDR3 bases: TGCGCCAGCAGCTCCCCGACTAGCAAGGGTGAGCAGTTCTTC.

Only a few counts were recorded for this clonotype. This chain joins TRBV6-2 or TRBV6-3 and TRBJ2-3; D is perhaps TRBD2 (5 bases). Germline assignment: CDR1 MNHEY and CDR2 SVGEGT. The CDR3 contains 15 residues. Trimming pared 2 bases from V and 14 bases from J, leaving 23 bases between. CDR3 region: CASSYGGGGYRYAYF. The DNA of the CDR3 is TGTGCCAGCAGTTACGGCGGTGGAGGATACAGATACGCGTATTTT.

This clonotype was seen more than once but under ten times. The DNA of the CDR3 is TGCAGCGCTGGGGACAGTACCTACGAGCAGTACTTC. Translation: CSAGDSTYEQYF. The chain uses TRBV29-1 and TRBJ2-7; 7 positions match TRBD1. The CDR3 is made up of 12 amino acids. Germline-derived CDR1 and CDR2 are SQVTM and ANQGSEA. The junction had 5 bases not matched to a gene; V was cut back by 7 bases and J by 2 bases.

The chain couples TRBV11-2 to TRBJ2-1; D might be TRBD2 (7 bases). The CDR3 spans 16 residues. Germline CDR1 is SGHAT and CDR2 is FQNNGV. As DNA, the CDR3 is TGTGCAACCCGGGCAGCGGGGACAACTCCCTACAATGAGCAGTTCTTC. Translating gives CATRAAGTTPYNEQFF.

The chain combines TRBV5-1 with TRBJ2-7; weak D call: TRBD1 (6 bases). Between the trimmed V and J ends, which lost 4 bases and 3 bases, there was a span of 11 bases. Germline CDR1 reads SGHRS; CDR2 reads YFSETQ. The CDR3 spans 13 residues. The CDR3 sequence: CASSRDNGYEQYF. The CDR3 DNA follows: TGCGCCAGCAGCAGGGACAACGGCTACGAGCAGTACTTC.

Written as DNA, the CDR3 is TGCAGCGGGAGGGGGACAGGGGGGTACAATGAGCAGTTCTTC. Its protein product is CSGRGTGGYNEQFF. The chain links TRBV29-1 to TRBJ2-1; TRBD1 aligns across 11 bases. The V segment lost 7 bases and the J segment 4 bases; nucleotides outside the gene matches: 6. The CDR3 loop spans 14 amino acids. The V gene's germline CDR1 is SQVTM and CDR2 ANQGSEA.

This clonotype was seen only a few times. The rearrangement links TRBV7-2 to TRBJ2-5; D not resolved. With 1 base removed from V and 5 bases from J, the gap between germline ends came to 8 bases. Germline CDR1 SGHTA, CDR2 FQGNSA. The CDR3 runs 13 residues. CDR3 region: CASSLDIRETQYF. The DNA of the CDR3 is TGTGCCAGCAGCTTAGACATACGGGAGACCCAGTACTTC.

This clonotype was detected only a few times. In DNA, the CDR3 is TGTGCCAGCAGCTTGGTACTAGCGGGAGGCAATGAGCAGTTCTTC. This codes for CASSLVLAGGNEQFF. The chain uses TRBV7-3 and TRBJ2-1, with 12 bases that match TRBD2. Germline CDR1 and CDR2: SGHTA and FQGTGA. After removal of 3 bases from V and 6 bases from J, the junction contained 3 bases not matched to a gene. The CDR3 covers 15 residues.

This clonotype was recorded once. The chain couples TRBV20-1 to TRBJ2-7; 14 bases align to TRBD2. Trimming took 0 bases from V and 3 from J; bases not matched to a gene: 10. This CDR3 has 18 amino acids. Per the germline V gene, CDR1 is DFQATT and CDR2 is SNEGSKA (reference sequence). The CDR3 nucleotides are TGCAGTGCTAGAGATAGGACTAGCGGGAGGTTTCGAAACTACGAGCAGTACTTC. Protein product: CSARDRTSGRFRNYEQYF.

This clonotype was picked up a small number of times. The rearrangement links TRBV20-1 to TRBJ1-2; TRBD1 matches at 11 bases. The CDR3 consists of 13 residues. The V and J ends lost 5 bases and 6 bases, in that order; junction bases with no gene match: 5. The germline V gene encodes CDR1 DFQATT and CDR2 SNEGSKA (reference sequence). For the CDR3, the DNA is TGCAGTGCTCTCCCGGGACAGGGGGATGGCTACACCTTC. This translates into CSALPGQGDGYTF.

The chain employs TRBV9 and TRBJ2-3; no clear D gene. Germline CDR1 reads SGDLS; CDR2 reads YYNGEE. V lost 4 bases and J 2 bases, leaving 11 bases between the germline ends. The CDR3 extends over 14 amino acids. This CDR3 reads CASSPSTITDTQYF. The DNA for the CDR3 is TGTGCCAGCAGCCCCTCCACCATCACAGATACGCAGTATTTT.

The chain has TRBV9 and TRBJ2-1; D uncertain. V was cut by 0 bases and J by 2 bases, with 9 bases left in between. The CDR3 is 15 residues long. The germline gives CDR1 SGDLS, CDR2 YYNGEE. CDR3 region: CASSVARATYNEQFF. The CDR3, as DNA: TGTGCCAGCAGCGTAGCGAGAGCAACCTACAATGAGCAGTTCTTC.

This clonotype occurred many times. The chain is built from TRBV7-2 and TRBJ2-1; TRBD2 aligns across 9 bases. The germline CDR1 and CDR2 sequences are SGHTA and FQGNSA. Trimming took 4 bases from V and 7 from J; bases not matched to a gene: 5. CDR3 length equals 14 residues. This CDR3 reads CASSSGTSPNEQFF. CDR3 coding DNA: TGTGCCAGCAGCTCCGGGACTAGCCCTAATGAGCAGTTCTTC.

The chain has TRBV13 and TRBJ2-3; 14 bases align to TRBD2. Germline trimming cut 5 bases from V and 5 bases from J; bases unmatched to any gene: 6. This CDR3 is built from 16 residues. The germline gives CDR1 PRHDT, CDR2 FYEKMQ (reference sequence). The DNA of the CDR3 is TGTGCCAGCAGCCCGGGACTAGCGGGAGTTGGAGATACGCAGTATTTT. This codes for CASSPGLAGVGDTQYF.

In the case of this clonotype: One junction end does not reproduce the germline sequence, and a read error may be involved. V is TRBV20-1 and J is TRBJ1-4, with D tentatively TRBD1 (6 bases). The CDR3 length is 14 residues. Germline CDR1 and CDR2: DFQATT and SNEGSKA (reference sequence). The CDR3: CSARERGTGEKLFF. In DNA form, the CDR3 reads TGCAGTGCTAGAGAAAGGGGGACGGGTGAAAAATTGTTTTTT.

The genes are TRBV5-1 and TRBJ1-4; TRBD1 matches at 8 bases. There are 15 residues in the CDR3. The ends lost 3 bases at V and 5 bases at J; junction bases unmatched: 6. Germline values: CDR1 SGHRS, CDR2 YFSETQ. CDR3 in DNA: TGCGCCAGCAGCTCCCCGACAGGGGCAAATGAAAAACTGTTTTTT. Its protein product is CASSSPTGANEKLFF.

The chain has TRBV10-3 and TRBJ2-1; 9 nucleotides align to TRBD2. The CDR3 is 15 amino acids. Per germline, CDR1 ENHRY and CDR2 SYGVKD. The ends lost 3 bases at V and 4 bases at J; junction bases unmatched: 4. CDR3 sequence reads: CAISERTSEYNEQFF. CDR3 sequence (DNA): TGTGCCATCAGTGAAAGGACTAGCGAATACAATGAGCAGTTCTTC.

The count of this clonotype is one. The chain has TRBV2 and TRBJ2-3; 11 bases map to TRBD2. This CDR3 spans 16 amino acids. Germline V gives CDR1 SNHLY, CDR2 FYNNEI. Trimming took 6 bases from V and 14 from J; bases not matched to a gene: 19. The CDR3 nucleotides read TGTGCCAGCAGAGACCTAGCGGGAGGAAGGGACAGATACGCGTATTTT. Its protein product is CASRDLAGGRDRYAYF.

This chain uses TRBV6-6 with TRBJ1-5, with D tentatively TRBD1 (5 bases). This CDR3 has 13 amino acids. CDR1 MNHNY and CDR2 SVGAGI come from the germline V gene (reference sequence). V was clipped by 10 bases and J by 2 bases, with 12 bases between them. CDR3 DNA: TGTGCCAAAACAGGTACGGGCAATCAGCCCCAGCATTTT. Its protein is CAKTGTGNQPQHF.

The count of this clonotype is one. CDR3 in amino acids: CASRSSTWPGELFF. The CDR3 nucleotides are TGTGCCAGCAGGAGTTCCACCTGGCCCGGGGAGCTGTTTTTT. The chain recombines TRBV6-5 with TRBJ2-2; D gene ambiguous. Germline V gene lookup returns CDR1 MNHEY and CDR2 SVGAGI. V was trimmed by 6 bases and J by 6 bases, leaving 14 bases between them. This CDR3 is built from 14 residues.